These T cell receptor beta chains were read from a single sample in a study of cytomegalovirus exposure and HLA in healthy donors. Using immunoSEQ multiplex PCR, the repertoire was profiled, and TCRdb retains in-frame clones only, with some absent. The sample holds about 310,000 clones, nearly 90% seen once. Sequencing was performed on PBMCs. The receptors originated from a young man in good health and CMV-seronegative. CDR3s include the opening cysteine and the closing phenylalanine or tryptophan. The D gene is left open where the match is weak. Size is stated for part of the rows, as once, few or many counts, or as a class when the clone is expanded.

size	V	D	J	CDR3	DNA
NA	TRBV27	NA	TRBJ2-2	CASSFGPGDGELFF	TGTGCCAGCAGTTTCGGACCGGGAGACGGGGAGCTGTTTTTT
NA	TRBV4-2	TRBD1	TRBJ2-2	CASSQKRTGSAGELFF	TGTGCCAGCAGCCAAAAGAGGACAGGTTCTGCCGGGGAGCTGTTTTTT
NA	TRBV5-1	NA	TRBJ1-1	CASRRWEGGWTEAFF	TGCGCCAGCAGGAGGTGGGAGGGTGGTTGGACTGAAGCTTTCTTT
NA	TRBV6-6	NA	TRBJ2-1	CASRSQGVFNEQFF	TGTGCCAGCAGGTCACAGGGCGTATTCAATGAGCAGTTCTTC
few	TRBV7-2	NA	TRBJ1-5	CASSVQGNQPQHF	TGTGCCAGCAGCGTGCAGGGCAATCAGCCCCAGCATTTT
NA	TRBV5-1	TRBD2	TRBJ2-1	CASALTGGNEQFF	TGCGCCTCCGCACTGACGGGGGGAAATGAGCAGTTCTTC
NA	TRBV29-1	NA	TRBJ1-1	CSVEGSNRRTEAFF	TGCAGCGTTGAAGGATCAAACAGGCGCACTGAAGCTTTCTTT
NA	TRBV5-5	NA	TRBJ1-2	CASSLGGRNGYTF	TGTGCCAGCAGCTTAGGAGGGAGAAATGGCTACACCTTC
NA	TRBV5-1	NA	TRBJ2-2	CASSLVAGPNTGELFF	TGCGCCAGCAGCTTAGTGGCAGGGCCGAACACCGGGGAGCTGTTTTTT
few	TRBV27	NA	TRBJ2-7	CASSSLGEVGEQYF	TGTGCCAGCAGTTCCCTGGGGGAGGTCGGGGAGCAGTACTTC
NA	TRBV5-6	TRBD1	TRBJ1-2	CASSPGQHGYTF	TGTGCCAGCAGCCCGGGACAGCATGGCTACACCTTC
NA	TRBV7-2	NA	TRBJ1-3	CASSLRGSGNTIYF	TGTGCCAGCAGCTTAAGGGGCTCTGGAAACACCATATATTTT
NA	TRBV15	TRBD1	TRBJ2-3	CATSTLTGATDTQYF	TGTGCCACCAGCACCCTGACAGGGGCAACAGATACGCAGTATTTT
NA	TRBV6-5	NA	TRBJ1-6	CASRTGNPVNSPLHF	TGTGCCAGCAGGACAGGAAACCCCGTTAATTCACCCCTCCACTTT
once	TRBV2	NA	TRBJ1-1	CASSEEQNTEAFF	TGTGCCAGCAGTGAGGAGCAGAACACTGAAGCTTTCTTT
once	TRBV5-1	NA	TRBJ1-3	CASSPGHTSSGNTIYF	TGCGCCAGCAGCCCGGGACATACGAGCTCTGGAAACACCATATATTTT
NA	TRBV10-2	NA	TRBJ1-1	CASRLRENTEAFF	TGCGCCAGCAGGCTACGAGAGAACACTGAAGCTTTCTTT
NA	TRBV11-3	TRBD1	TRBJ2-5	CASSHPPRTGGKETQYF	TGTGCCAGCAGCCACCCCCCGCGGACAGGGGGCAAAGAGACCCAGTACTTC
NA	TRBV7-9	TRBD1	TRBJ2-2	CASSLGQGDTGELFF	TGTGCCAGCAGCCTTGGACAGGGAGACACCGGGGAGCTGTTTTTT
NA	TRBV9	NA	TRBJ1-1	CASSVEAHTEAFF	TGTGCCAGCAGCGTCGAGGCCCACACTGAAGCTTTCTTT
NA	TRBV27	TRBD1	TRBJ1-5	CASSLWGQGQRQPQHF	TGTGCCAGCAGTTTATGGGGACAGGGGCAGCGTCAGCCCCAGCATTTT
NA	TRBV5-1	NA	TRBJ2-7	CASSYRLSGYEQYF	TGCGCCAGCAGCTACCGCTTGTCAGGCTACGAGCAGTACTTC
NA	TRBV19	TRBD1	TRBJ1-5	CASSINLGQGNQPQHF	TGTGCCAGTAGTATTAACCTAGGACAGGGTAATCAGCCCCAGCATTTT
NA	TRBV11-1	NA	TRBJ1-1	CASSSRGTAFF	TGTGCCAGCAGCTCCCGAGGAACCGCTTTCTTT
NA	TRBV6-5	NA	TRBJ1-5	CDQRIWQPQHF	TGTGACCAGAGGATTTGGCAGCCCCAGCATTTT
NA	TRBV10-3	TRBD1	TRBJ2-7	CAISTQGASSYEQYF	TGTGCCATCAGTACACAGGGGGCGAGCTCCTACGAGCAGTACTTC
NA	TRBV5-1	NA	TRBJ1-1	CASSARGGNTEAFF	TGCGCCAGCAGCGCAAGAGGGGGGAACACTGAAGCTTTCTTT
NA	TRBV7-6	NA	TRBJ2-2	CASSLRGSLNTGELFF	TGTGCCAGCAGCTTAAGGGGGTCCTTGAACACCGGGGAGCTGTTTTTT
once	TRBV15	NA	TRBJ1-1	CATPPETGLMNTEAFF	TGTGCCACCCCTCCGGAGACAGGACTCATGAACACTGAAGCTTTCTTT
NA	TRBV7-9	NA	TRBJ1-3	CASTKSGGGNTIYF	TGTGCCAGCACCAAGTCGGGGGGTGGAAACACCATATATTTT
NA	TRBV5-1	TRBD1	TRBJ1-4	CASSSGTDFSIEKLFF	TGCGCCAGCAGCTCGGGGACAGATTTCTCGATTGAAAAACTGTTTTTT
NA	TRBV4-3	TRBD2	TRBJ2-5	CASSPTGTSGAETQYF	TGCGCCAGCAGCCCCACCGGGACTAGCGGGGCGGAGACCCAGTACTTC
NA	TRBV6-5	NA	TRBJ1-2	CASSTTGVHYGYTF	TGTGCCAGCAGTACCACAGGAGTCCACTATGGCTACACCTTC
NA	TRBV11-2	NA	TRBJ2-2	CASSPRGRRITGELFF	TGTGCCAGCAGCCCCCGCGGGCGGCGGATCACCGGGGAGCTGTTTTTT
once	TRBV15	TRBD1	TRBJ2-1	CATSSDRGFGEQFF	TGTGCCACCAGCAGTGACAGGGGATTTGGGGAGCAGTTCTTC
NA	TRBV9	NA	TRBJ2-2	CASSPTTNTGELFF	TGTGCCAGCAGCCCAACAACGAACACCGGGGAGCTGTTTTTT
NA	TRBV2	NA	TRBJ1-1	CASTLQGEAFF	TGTGCCAGCACCCTCCAGGGTGAAGCTTTCTTT
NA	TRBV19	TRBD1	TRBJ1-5	CASSQMDRGGNQPQHF	TGTGCCAGTAGTCAAATGGACAGGGGCGGCAATCAGCCCCAGCATTTT
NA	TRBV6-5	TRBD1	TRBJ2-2	CASSYVRGSGELFF	TGTGCCAGCAGTTACGTCAGGGGGTCCGGGGAGCTGTTTTTT
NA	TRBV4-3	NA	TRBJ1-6	CASSQDSYNSPLHF	TGCGCCAGCAGCCAAGACAGCTATAATTCACCCCTCCACTTT
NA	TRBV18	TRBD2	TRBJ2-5	CASSPLRRGAGETQYF	TGTGCCAGCTCACCACTGCGGCGGGGGGCCGGGGAGACCCAGTACTTC
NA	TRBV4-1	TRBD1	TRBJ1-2	CASSQGQGSTLSYGYTF	TGCGCCAGCAGCCAAGGACAGGGTAGCACTTTGAGCTATGGCTACACCTTC
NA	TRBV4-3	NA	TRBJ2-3	CASSQDYRAVKTDTQYF	TGCGCCAGCAGCCAAGATTACAGAGCGGTCAAAACGGATACGCAGTATTTT
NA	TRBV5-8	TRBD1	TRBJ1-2	CASSSGTGGRGDYGYTF	TGTGCCAGCAGCTCCGGGACAGGGGGCCGCGGGGACTATGGCTACACCTTC
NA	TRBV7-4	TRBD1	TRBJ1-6	CASSLERDRPNSPLHF	TGTGCCAGCAGCTTAGAGCGGGACAGGCCTAATTCACCCCTCCACTTT
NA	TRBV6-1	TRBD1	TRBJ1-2	CASRTGNGRYGYTF	TGTGCCAGCAGGACAGGGAATGGGCGGTATGGCTACACCTTC
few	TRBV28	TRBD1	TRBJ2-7	CASRPGQQIFYEQYF	TGTGCCAGCAGACCGGGACAGCAGATCTTCTACGAGCAGTACTTC
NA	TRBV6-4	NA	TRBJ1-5	CASSEHLNQPQHF	TGTGCCAGCAGTGAGCACTTAAATCAGCCCCAGCATTTT
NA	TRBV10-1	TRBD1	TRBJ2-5	CASSKTGEETQYF	TGCGCCAGCAGTAAAACAGGGGAAGAGACCCAGTACTTC
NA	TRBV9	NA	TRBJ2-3	CASSVDLGVTDTQYF	TGTGCCAGCAGCGTAGATTTAGGGGTCACAGATACGCAGTATTTT
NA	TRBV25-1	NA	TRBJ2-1	CASSEYGRVEQFF	TGTGCCAGCAGTGAATACGGCAGGGTTGAGCAGTTCTTC
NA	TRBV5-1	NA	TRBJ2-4	CASSVGTVENIQYF	TGCGCCAGCAGCGTGGGAACGGTTGAAAACATTCAGTACTTC
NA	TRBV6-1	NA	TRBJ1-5	CASRTGNQPQHF	TGTGCCAGCCGGACGGGGAATCAGCCCCAGCATTTT
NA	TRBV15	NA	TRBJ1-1	CATSRVGQGGTEAFF	TGTGCCACCAGCAGAGTAGGGCAGGGCGGCACTGAAGCTTTCTTT
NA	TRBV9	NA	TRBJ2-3	CASSVEGSSDTQYF	TGTGCCAGCAGCGTAGAGGGGTCTTCAGATACGCAGTATTTT